The clone carrying this T cell receptor (beta chain) has at least ten counts. Its antigen is currently unknown. The sample is drawn from a study of T cells in Graves' hyperthyroidism and ophthalmopathy. Overall study results and limits: Most clonotypes expanded in the thyroid (above 0.001) were also present in blood.

Amplified TCR beta CDR3 regions came from RNA transcripts. A first-round RT-PCR of the TCR CDR3 used the HTBI primer set. TCRdb itself ran the multiplex PCR reads through MiXCR, one entry per CDR3 protein. The profile shows about 360,000 distinct CDR3 sequences, about 13% of them singletons. Lactation, pregnancy, other autoimmune disease or uncontrolled infection led to exclusion of patients. PBMCs came from 7.5 to 10 ml fresh peripheral blood. Trimming took off 4 bases at V and 0 bases at J, with 15 bases between the two ends. This CDR3 region has 15 residues. Germline CDR1 DFQATT, CDR2 SNEGSKA (reference sequence).

The clonotype comes from a woman younger than 30 with Graves' hyperthyroidism. Sequencing was performed on blood. This chain connects TRBV20-1 to TRBJ1-1, with D perhaps TRBD1 (5 bases). This chain's CDR3 is CSANLHRTMNTEAFF. CDR3 DNA: TGCAGTGCTAACCTACACAGGACCATGAACACTGAAGCTTTCTTT.